These T cell receptor beta chains were read from a single sample in a study of T cell responses to AZD1222 COVID-19 vaccine. Method: immunoSEQ multiplex PCR; TCRdb's copy keeps in-frame clones and lacks some. The repertoire holds about 150,000 clones, about 93% seen once, with 1.5% to 2% in the top ten. Sequencing used peripheral blood, obtained on day 0 of AZD1222 vaccination. These receptors were obtained from an adult in good health. Each CDR3 is given with its conserved first and last residue.

>TRBV3-1/TRBV3-2|TRBJ2-7
CASSGEGRPSYEQYF
>TRBV7-9|TRBJ2-1
CASSLVGGPGYNEQFF
>TRBV21-1|TRBJ1-3
CASSKRQSGNTIYF
>TRBV19|TRBJ1-5
CASSSQGQLQQPQHF
>TRBV9|TRBJ2-1
CASSSNQDRGAYNEQFF
>TRBV2|TRBJ1-2
CASSGGQVGYTF
>TRBV15|TRBJ2-3
CATSRPRGVGGGRSTDTQYF
>TRBV5-1|TRBJ2-7
CASSFASGRREQYF
>TRBV18|TRBJ1-1
CASSPTVTEAFF
>TRBV7-8|TRBJ1-2
CASSLAGQRPNYGYTF
>TRBV19|TRBJ1-5
CASSPRQGHSNQPQHF
>TRBV12-3/TRBV12-4|TRBJ1-2
CASSHDRRGGYTF
>TRBV5-4|TRBJ2-7
CASSSNDRGQQYF
>TRBV18|TRBJ1-1
CASSPQSGGRNTEAFF
>TRBV2|TRBJ1-4
CASSPQGIGEKLFF
>TRBV12-3/TRBV12-4|TRBJ1-1
CASSLSQGVGAFF
>TRBV11-2|TRBJ2-5
CASSLESGPQGTQYF
>TRBV5-1|TRBJ1-1
CASSLDTEAFF
>TRBV10-1|TRBJ2-3
CASSRVGTDTQYF
>TRBV7-2|TRBJ1-1
CASSLAPGRGYEAFF
>TRBV2|TRBJ1-5
CASSGGFNQPQHF
>TRBV19|TRBJ2-7
CASSIRATLEQYF
>TRBV6-5|TRBJ2-7
CASRVALGDHYEQYF
>TRBV9|TRBJ1-1
CASSVEYRGTEAFF
>TRBV9|TRBJ1-1
CASSPWGSTEAFF
>TRBV19|TRBJ1-2
CASRLMNRGYNYGYTF
>TRBV4-1|TRBJ2-1
CASSQDPGASYNEQFF
>TRBV4-2|TRBJ2-3
CASSQELAGGQRDTQYF
>TRBV6-5|TRBJ1-2
CASSYSGGNYGYTF
>TRBV18|TRBJ1-2
CASSPIGRVGDYGYTF
>TRBV5-6|TRBJ2-1
CASSSTPGLADNEQFF
>TRBV27|TRBJ1-2
CASRAPSRGYQGYTF
>TRBV29-1|TRBJ1-2
CSVGGQGPGGYTF
>TRBV5-5|TRBJ1-1
CASSFGNPGARTEAFF
>TRBV7-6|TRBJ1-1
CASSMGLPGRAEAFF
>TRBV5-5|TRBJ2-5
CASTRGQETQYF
>TRBV5-5|TRBJ2-7
CASSLDRAYYEQYF
>TRBV7-9|TRBJ1-2
CASSLGGVHGYTF
>TRBV11-2|TRBJ2-7
CASSALPGLSYEQYF
>TRBV19|TRBJ1-5
CASSIDPGRQPQHF
>TRBV7-8|TRBJ1-3
CASSLGDVGNTIYF
>TRBV9|TRBJ2-5
CASSVTSGLQDGTQYF
>TRBV30|TRBJ2-7
CAWSVVAEQYF
>TRBV6-5|TRBJ1-1
CASSYSKRGNTEAFF
>TRBV2|TRBJ1-3
CASKPLGSLSGNTIYF
>TRBV6-5|TRBJ1-4
CASSYVPATNEKLFF
>TRBV19|TRBJ2-3
CASSLRQGLLTDTQYF
>TRBV19|TRBJ2-1
CASTKGTSGRVEQFF
>TRBV30|TRBJ1-1
CAWSVGRLNTEAFF
>TRBV2|TRBJ1-1
CASSSSPGTEAFF
>TRBV27|TRBJ2-6
CASSFRRSPSGANVLTF
>TRBV7-3|TRBJ2-5
CASSLIGGEETQYF
>TRBV27|TRBJ1-5
CASSVQPTGAFNQPQHF
>TRBV18|TRBJ2-2
CASSPGTSGSFPGELFF
>TRBV6-5|TRBJ1-2
CASSYSGESNYGYTF